The 10 T cell receptor beta chains below were found in one sample sequenced in a study of technical replicates of blood from several donors. TCRdb's table, derived via immunoSEQ multiplex PCR, lists solely in-frame clones and lacks some. The sample includes more than 80,000 clones, 95% of them seen just once. Sequencing was performed on T cells isolated from PBMCs. These TCRs come from a human donor in good health.

This sequence joins TRBV19 and TRBJ1-4; TRBD1 agrees at 9 bases. The V segment lost 5 bases and the J segment 8 bases; nucleotides outside the gene matches: 9. The CDR3 runs to 15 residues. The germline CDR1 and CDR2 sequences are LNHDA and SQIVND (reference sequence). CDR3 DNA: TGTGCCAGTAGTGTACTAACAGGGGGCGCAGAAAAACTGTTTTTT. Its translation: CASSVLTGGAEKLFF.

The chain couples TRBV30 to TRBJ1-3; the D is unclear. The V and J ends lost 5 bases and 0 bases respectively, with 14 bases between them. The CDR3 loop spans 15 amino acids. The germline V gene has CDR1 GTSNPN and CDR2 SVGIG (reference sequence). CDR3 loop: CAWGRAKFSGNTIYF. The CDR3, as DNA: TGTGCCTGGGGAAGAGCGAAATTCTCTGGAAACACCATATATTTT.

This chain uses TRBV5-1 with TRBJ1-1; no firm D call. This CDR3 comprises 13 residues. Germline V CDR1 and CDR2: SGHRS, YFSETQ. V lost 0 bases and J lost 3, with 6 bases in between. The CDR3 nucleotides read TGCGCCAGCAGCTTGGAGCGGGACACTGAAGCTTTCTTT. It translates to CASSLERDTEAFF.

V and J are TRBV5-6 and TRBJ1-2; D call uncertain. CDR3 length: 13 residues. Germline CDR1 and CDR2: SGHDT and YYEEEE. Between the trimmed V and J ends, which lost 2 bases and 8 bases, there was a span of 13 bases. The CDR3, as DNA: TGTGCCAGCAGCTTCCTGGGAGCAGAGGGCTACACCTTC. It codes for CASSFLGAEGYTF.

This sequence joins TRBV18 and TRBJ2-7, with a tentative D call TRBD2 (5 bases). The CDR3 is made up of 13 amino acids. CDR1 is KGHSH, CDR2 LQKENI, per germline. V dropped 2 bases and J dropped 3 bases, with 8 bases sitting between them. The CDR3 region is CASSPSGHYEQYF. CDR3 DNA: TGTGCCAGCTCACCAAGCGGCCACTACGAGCAGTACTTC.

The gene calls are TRBV4-3 and TRBJ2-7, with 11 bases lining up with TRBD1. The germline CDR1 and CDR2 sequences are LGHNA and YSLEER. V lost 3 bases to trimming and J lost 4 bases; unmatched junction nucleotides: 2. This CDR3 spans 14 amino acids. The CDR3 here is CASSQGQGVYEQYF. CDR3 bases: TGCGCCAGCAGCCAGGGACAGGGGGTGTACGAGCAGTACTTC.

The rearrangement uses TRBV6-5 and TRBJ2-1; TRBD1 might be the D (6 bases). There are 14 residues in the CDR3. Trimming removed 6 bases at V and 4 bases at J, with 13 bases between. CDR1 MNHEY and CDR2 SVGAGI come from the germline V gene. CDR3: CASSPITGYNEQFF. DNA for the CDR3: TGTGCCAGCAGCCCCATCACAGGGTACAATGAGCAGTTCTTC.

J is TRBJ2-7 and V is TRBV4-3, with D perhaps TRBD2 (8 bases). In germline, CDR1 is LGHNA, CDR2 YSLEER. Trimming took off 3 bases at V and 2 bases at J, with 29 bases between the two ends. The length of the CDR3 is 20 residues. The CDR3: CASSHIRDRGTSGHPYEQYF. The CDR3 DNA follows: TGCGCCAGCAGCCACATCCGGGACAGAGGGACTAGTGGCCACCCCTACGAGCAGTACTTC.

The rearrangement uses TRBV5-4 and TRBJ2-5; no firm D call. The V end lost 2 bases, the J end lost 1 base, and 9 bases lay between the germline ends. The CDR3 extends over 14 amino acids. From germline, CDR1 is SGHNT and CDR2 YYREEE (reference sequence). DNA for the CDR3: TGTGCCAGCAGCTTAATGGCCGTCCAAGAGACCCAGTACTTC. This translates into CASSLMAVQETQYF.

This rearrangement joins TRBV5-6 to TRBJ2-5; the match to TRBD2 covers 11 bases. The CDR3 contains 15 residues. Germline V CDR1 and CDR2: SGHDT, YYEEEE. After removal of 2 bases from V and 4 bases from J, the junction contained 4 bases not matched to a gene. For the CDR3, the DNA is TGTGCCAGCAGCTTTAGGCTAGCGGGAGGAGAGACCCAGTACTTC. Protein sequence: CASSFRLAGGETQYF.